This is a list of T cell receptor beta chains from one sample in a study of blood T cell repertoires in COVID-19. Measured with immunoSEQ multiplex PCR; TCRdb has only the in-frame clones, and not every one. The sample carries some 250,000 clones, 81% recorded once. Sequenced input: peripheral blood. The source is an older woman with active or convalescent COVID-19. Each CDR3 is given with its conserved first and last residue. The order of the fields is J gene, clone size, V gene, D gene, CDR3 DNA, CDR3 protein. D genes are given only for firm matches. Rows may omit the clone size; those that give it use once, few, many or a size class.

>TRBJ1-1|-|TRBV29-1|-
TGCAGCGTTGAAGGTGAGTCCGCGAACACTGAAGCTTTCTTT
CSVEGESANTEAFF
>TRBJ2-2|once|TRBV3-1/TRBV3-2|TRBD2
TGTGCCAGCAGCCAAGGGAATAGCGGGGGGGGCGACACCGGGGAGCTGTTTTTT
CASSQGNSGGGDTGELFF
>TRBJ1-1|-|TRBV12-3/TRBV12-4|-
TGTGCCAGCAGTTTGAGGGTTGGCACTGAAGCTTTCTTT
CASSLRVGTEAFF
>TRBJ2-7|few|TRBV11-2|TRBD2
TGTGCCAGCAGTTTCAGCGGGGGGGCCGAACCCTACGAGCAGTACTTC
CASSFSGGAEPYEQYF
>TRBJ1-5|-|TRBV28|-
TGTGCCAGCAGTCCCCCGGGGCGGGATAGCAATCAGCCCCAGCATTTT
CASSPPGRDSNQPQHF
>TRBJ2-5|-|TRBV3-1/TRBV3-2|TRBD2
TGTGCCAGCAGCCAAGATTTAGCGGGGAGGGAGACCCAGTACTTC
CASSQDLAGRETQYF
>TRBJ1-1|-|TRBV18|-
TGTGCCAGCTCACCGAACGGACATAGTAACACTGAAGCTTTCTTT
CASSPNGHSNTEAFF
>TRBJ2-1|-|TRBV5-4|-
TGTGCCAGCACCCCCCGGGGGGCGGGCGGGTACAATGAGCAGTTCTTC
CASTPRGAGGYNEQFF
>TRBJ1-6|once|TRBV29-1|TRBD1
TGCAGCGTCTCGACAGGGGAACGCCTCCACTTT
CSVSTGERLHF
>TRBJ1-2|-|TRBV12-3/TRBV12-4|-
TGTGCCAGCAGCAAACAGGAATACTATGGCTACACCTTC
CASSKQEYYGYTF
>TRBJ2-7|-|TRBV2|TRBD1
TGTGCCAGCAAAGGACAGGACTACGAGCAGTACTTC
CASKGQDYEQYF
>TRBJ2-2|-|TRBV24-1|-
TGTGCCACCAGTGCCCAGTACACCGGGGAGCTGTTTTTT
CATSAQYTGELFF
>TRBJ2-1|few|TRBV12-3/TRBV12-4|TRBD1
TGTGCCAGCAGTCACGGGACAGGGTGGCAGTTCTTC
CASSHGTGWQFF
>TRBJ2-3|-|TRBV7-9|TRBD2
TGTGCCAGCAGCTTATTTGCGGGGGAGGATACGCAGTATTTT
CASSLFAGEDTQYF
>TRBJ2-1|few|TRBV10-1|-
TGCGCCAGCAGTGAATCATGGAGCGGTAAAGGTGATGAGCAGTTCTTC
CASSESWSGKGDEQFF
>TRBJ1-3|-|TRBV2|TRBD1
TGTGCCAGCAGTGAAGTCGAGACAGGGGGCCGTGGAAACACCATATATTTT
CASSEVETGGRGNTIYF
>TRBJ2-3|-|TRBV11-2|TRBD2
TGTGCCAGCAGCTCCTCGGGACTAAGCACAGATACGCAGTATTTT
CASSSSGLSTDTQYF
>TRBJ1-2|once|TRBV29-1|-
TGCAGCGTTGAAGGCGCGGCAGGGCGGAACTATGGCTACACCTTC
CSVEGAAGRNYGYTF
>TRBJ1-2|few|TRBV19|-
TGTGCCAGTAGAAGTAAGGGGGACTATGGCTACACCTTC
CASRSKGDYGYTF
>TRBJ2-7|-|TRBV10-3|-
TGTGCCATCAGTGGGGATACAGGGACCTCCTACGAGCAGTACTTC
CAISGDTGTSYEQYF
>TRBJ2-5|once|TRBV3-1/TRBV3-2|TRBD2
TGTGCCAGCAGCCAAGGCATTAGCGGGGGGCAAGAGACCCAGTACTTC
CASSQGISGGQETQYF
>TRBJ2-1|once|TRBV1|-
TGCACCAGCAGCCAAGGACGGGGGGGCCGAAGTGAGCAGTTCTTC
CTSSQGRGGRSEQFF
>TRBJ2-1|-|TRBV4-2|TRBD2
TGTGCCAGCAGCCAAGATCGGGGGGCCTACAATGAGCAGTTCTTC
CASSQDRGAYNEQFF
>TRBJ2-3|-|TRBV7-2|TRBD2
TGTGCCAGCAGCTCGCCCTACACTAGCGGGGGGGCTGGGATAGATACGCAGTATTTT
CASSSPYTSGGAGIDTQYF
>TRBJ1-1|-|TRBV4-3|TRBD1
TGCGCCAGCAGCCAAGTCTACAGGGGGCGTTATGAAGCTTTCTTT
CASSQVYRGRYEAFF
>TRBJ2-1|-|TRBV5-4|TRBD1
TGTGCCAGCAGTCGGACAGGGGTTGGAAATGAGCAGTTCTTC
CASSRTGVGNEQFF
>TRBJ2-5|-|TRBV27|TRBD2
TGTGCCAGCAGTTCACAGGGACTAGCGGGGGAAGAGACCCAGTACTTC
CASSSQGLAGEETQYF
>TRBJ2-3|-|TRBV12-3/TRBV12-4|-
TGTGCCAGCAGTTCAAGCACAGATACGCAGTATTTT
CASSSSTDTQYF
>TRBJ1-2|once|TRBV19|TRBD1
TGTGCCAGTCAAGACCCGACAGGGGGAGTTTATGGCTACACCTTC
CASQDPTGGVYGYTF
>TRBJ1-1|-|TRBV18|-
TGTGCCAGCTCCTGGTCCTTGGGAGGTTTGAACACTGAAGCTTTCTTT
CASSWSLGGLNTEAFF
>TRBJ1-1|-|TRBV27|-
TGTGCCAGCATCCCCGGGGGGGGGCCAGGTTCTGAAGCTTTCTTT
CASIPGGGPGSEAFF
>TRBJ2-1|once|TRBV11-3|TRBD2
TGTGCCAGCAGCTTAGCCTACCCTCTAGCGGGGAGAAGCTCCTACAATGAGCAGTTCTTC
CASSLAYPLAGRSSYNEQFF
>TRBJ2-1|few|TRBV25-1|-
TGTGCCAGCAGCCCCCGGGTGAACCCCTACAATGAGCAGTTCTTC
CASSPRVNPYNEQFF
>TRBJ1-5|once|TRBV2|TRBD1
TGTGCCAGTGGGGCGGGGGACAGGGGGTTAAATAGCAATCAGCCCCAGCATTTT
CASGAGDRGLNSNQPQHF
>TRBJ1-1|-|TRBV5-1|-
TGCGCCAGCAGCCCCGGTGGAGGGGTGCATGAAGCTTTCTTT
CASSPGGGVHEAFF
>TRBJ1-2|-|TRBV4-1|TRBD1
TGCGCCAGCAGCCAAGATTGGAGGACAGGGTTTGGCTACACCTTC
CASSQDWRTGFGYTF
>TRBJ2-7|-|TRBV6-6|-
TGTGCCAGCAGCCCCCAGTACTACGAGCAGTACTTC
CASSPQYYEQYF
>TRBJ1-1|-|TRBV27|-
TGTGCCAGCAGGGGGGAGGGGTTCACTGAAGCTTTCTTT
CASRGEGFTEAFF
>TRBJ2-4|-|TRBV19|-
TGTGCCAGTAGTGTCGCTGGGAGGAACATTCAGTACTTC
CASSVAGRNIQYF
>TRBJ1-2|-|TRBV30|-
TGTGCCTGGAAGGTCAGCGACCGAGACAGCGTCTTTAGGGCTCGGGGCTACACCTTC
CAWKVSDRDSVFRARGYTF
>TRBJ1-2|-|TRBV19|-
TGTGCCAGTAGCCAACGGGGTTTTGATGGCTACACCTTC
CASSQRGFDGYTF
>TRBJ1-5|-|TRBV28|TRBD1
TGTGCCAGCGGGGGGACAGGGACCCTGAATCAGCCCCAGCATTTT
CASGGTGTLNQPQHF
>TRBJ1-4|-|TRBV4-1|-
TGCGCCAGCAGCCAAGTTATGGGGGCGAGGGGGAGAGAAAAACTGTTTTTT
CASSQVMGARGREKLFF
>TRBJ1-2|few|TRBV13|TRBD1
TGTGCCAGCAGCTTCGGGACAGGGATCCATGGCTACACCTTC
CASSFGTGIHGYTF
>TRBJ2-3|-|TRBV4-3|TRBD2
TGCGCCAGCAGCCAAGGGACTAGCGGGGGACCCACGGGAACGCAGTATTTT
CASSQGTSGGPTGTQYF
>TRBJ2-2|-|TRBV10-3|TRBD1
TGTGCCATCAGTGAGTCGACTGGGACAGCCAACACCGGGGAGCTGTTTTTT
CAISESTGTANTGELFF
>TRBJ1-1|-|TRBV19|-
TGTGCCAGTAGTACGACAGAGAACACTGAAGCTTTCTTT
CASSTTENTEAFF